This T cell receptor (beta chain) is from a study of CD4 T cells in relation to SARS-CoV-2 and coronaviruses. Study information: No peptide or an HIV-1 Nef peptide pool served as negative control. The HLA restriction of the shared crossreactive spike epitopes was mapped.

As to this clone: What it binds is unknown.

Profiling relied on immunoSEQ multiplex PCR, and the TCRdb table lists in-frame clones only, not all of them. The sample contains approximately 27,000 clones, 75% of which appear only once. Unexposed donor CD4+ T cells date from about 2011-2018, before the COVID-19 pandemic. The cells were cultured for around ten days before CD4+ T cells were isolated. The CDR3 has 20 amino acids. Germline-derived CDR1 and CDR2 are MGHRA and YSYEKL. Trimming took off 1 base at V and 4 bases at J, with 26 bases between the two ends. The TCR originated in a human donor in good health. The chain combines TRBV4-1 with TRBJ1-3, with unresolved D. The sample comprised CD4+ T cells from PBMCs, cultured in vitro. The CDR3 spells CASSQVPLVPLGVRGNTIYF. CDR3 nucleotides: TGCGCCAGCAGCCAAGTTCCCTTGGTCCCTCTAGGAGTAAGGGGAAACACCATATATTTT.